These 30 T cell receptor beta chains came from one sample sequenced in a study of cytomegalovirus exposure and HLA in healthy donors. PCR employed 60 Vbeta and 13 Jbeta primers. Profiled with immunoSEQ multiplex PCR; TCRdb holds only in-frame clones, not every one. Found here are approximately 210,000 clones, 82% of them singletons; the top ten hold around 6%. Sequencing was performed on PBMCs. The origin of the receptors is a man between 35 and 55 years old in good health and CMV-seropositive.

The rearrangement joins TRBV27 to TRBJ2-1; 7 bases are shared with TRBD2. Germline-derived CDR1 and CDR2 are MNHEY and SMNVEV (reference sequence). The V gene end was trimmed by 4 bases and the J gene end by 2 bases; junction bases not matched to a gene: 5. This CDR3 has 15 amino acids. Here the CDR3 DNA reads TGTGCCAGCAGTTGGGCTAGCGGAGCCTACAATGAGCAGTTCTTC. Amino acids: CASSWASGAYNEQFF.

The chain uses TRBV7-9 and TRBJ2-7, with 10 bases aligning to TRBD2. Germline values: CDR1 SEHNR, CDR2 FQNEAQ (reference sequence). The CDR3 runs to 16 residues. J was trimmed by 2 bases and V by 4 bases; bases with no gene match: 8. The CDR3 nucleotides read TGTGCCAGCAGCTCAGCCGGGACTAGCGCGCCCTACGAGCAGTACTTC. Translated, it gives CASSSAGTSAPYEQYF.

This rearrangement joins TRBV11-2 to TRBJ1-5; no reliable D call. CDR1 is SGHAT and CDR2 is FQNNGV in the germline V gene. CDR3 length: 15 amino acids. V was clipped by 1 base and J by 1 base, with 8 bases between them. The CDR3, as DNA: TGTGCCAGCAGCTTAGGAGGGCGCAGCAATCAGCCCCAGCATTTT. It is translated as CASSLGGRSNQPQHF.

The gene calls are TRBV6-5 and TRBJ1-6; D perhaps matches TRBD1 (6 bases). The CDR3 length is 14 residues. V shed 8 bases and J shed 7 bases, with 15 bases lying between them. Germline V gives CDR1 MNHEY, CDR2 SVGAGI. The CDR3 nucleotides read TGTGCCAGCCACCCCGGGGGGGCCAATTCACCCCTCCACTTT. As protein: CASHPGGANSPLHF.

This clone was seen just once. The chain uses TRBV18 and TRBJ1-5; possibly TRBD1 for D (6 bases). CDR1 KGHSH and CDR2 LQKENI come from the germline V gene. CDR3 length: 13 amino acids. V lost 1 base, J lost 7 bases, and 8 bases lay in between. The CDR3 nucleotides read TGTGCCAGCTCACCACACGACAGGCAGCCCCAGCATTTT. It translates to CASSPHDRQPQHF.

This rearrangement joins TRBV19 to TRBJ2-1; TRBD1 matches at 9 bases. After removal of 4 bases from V and 8 bases from J, the junction contained 9 bases not matched to a gene. The CDR3 is 15 residues long. The germline gives CDR1 LNHDA, CDR2 SQIVND (reference sequence). CDR3 nucleotides: TGTGCCAGTAGTAGGGCCGGACAGGGGTGGGATGAGCAGTTCTTC. Residues: CASSRAGQGWDEQFF.

The rearrangement links TRBV7-9 to TRBJ2-7, with 8 nucleotides matching TRBD2. The CDR3 has 14 residues. Germline values: CDR1 SEHNR, CDR2 FQNEAQ (reference sequence). The V and J ends lost 5 bases and 5 bases, in that order; junction bases with no gene match: 8. In nucleotides, the CDR3 is TGTGCCAGCAGCCCAAGCGGGAGTTGGAACGAGCAGTACTTC. Its translation is CASSPSGSWNEQYF. The full variable domain, its missing parts supplied by reference TRBV7-9 and TRBJ2-7, is DTGVSQNPRHKITKRGQNVTFRCDPISEHNRLYWYRQTLGQGPEFLTYFQNEAQLEKSRLLSDRFSAERPKGSFSTLEIQRTEQGDSAMYLCASSPSGSWNEQYFGPGTRLTVT.

A single count supports this clone. The gene calls are TRBV4-1 and TRBJ2-1, with 10 nucleotides matching TRBD2. The germline CDR1 and CDR2 sequences are MGHRA and YSYEKL. Unmatched junction bases numbered 15, after V lost 0 bases and J lost 7 bases. The CDR3 has 19 residues. The CDR3 sequence: CASSQDRLRVLAGVNEQFF. The CDR3 DNA reads TGCGCCAGCAGCCAAGATCGCCTCCGCGTGCTAGCGGGAGTAAATGAGCAGTTCTTC.

The genes are TRBV7-6 and TRBJ2-2; 7 nucleotides agree with TRBD1. The CDR3 covers 17 residues. Germline trimming cut 5 bases from V and 3 bases from J; bases unmatched to any gene: 12. CDR1 and CDR2 (germline): SGHVS, FNYEAQ. Here the CDR3 DNA reads TGTGCCAGCAGCCGAGACAGGGACCCTCGAGACACCGGGGAGCTGTTTTTT. The encoded protein is CASSRDRDPRDTGELFF.

The chain is built from TRBV7-8 and TRBJ2-2, with D perhaps TRBD2 (5 bases). Trimming stripped 4 bases from V and 0 bases from J, with 12 bases between. The CDR3 totals 16 residues. The V gene's germline CDR1 is SGHVS and CDR2 FQNEAQ. CDR3 sequence (DNA): TGTGCCAGCAGCTCTAGGGAGCAAACGAACACCGGGGAGCTGTTTTTT. Its translation is CASSSREQTNTGELFF.

CDR3 amino acids: CASFSGTGNTEAFF. In nucleotides, the CDR3 is TGTGCCAGCTTCTCCGGGACAGGGAACACTGAAGCTTTCTTT. V and J are TRBV18 and TRBJ1-1; 8 bases line up with TRBD1. V was pared by 7 bases and J by 1 base, with 5 bases of the junction left unmatched. Germline values: CDR1 KGHSH, CDR2 LQKENI. There are 14 residues in the CDR3.

The CDR3 region is CASSLGGRAFWEQYV. For the CDR3, the DNA is TGTGCCAGCAGCCTCGGCGGGAGGGCCTTCTGGGAGCAGTACGTC. The chain employs TRBV5-6 and TRBJ2-7; 9 bases line up with TRBD2. The germline V gene encodes CDR1 SGHDT and CDR2 YYEEEE. There are 15 residues in the CDR3. The V and J ends lost 4 bases and 7 bases, in that order; junction bases with no gene match: 12.

CDR3 nucleotides: TGTGCCAGCAGCGTAGGGTCCACGGGAGGGCCGGCAGAGACCCAGTACTTC. Amino acids: CASSVGSTGGPAETQYF. The chain is built from TRBV9 and TRBJ2-5; 8 positions match TRBD2. The CDR3 contains 17 residues. V trimming: 0 bases; J trimming: 4 bases; junction bases outside the gene matches: 11. Per germline, CDR1 SGDLS and CDR2 YYNGEE.

This rearrangement joins TRBV30 to TRBJ1-1, with D possibly TRBD1 on 5 matching bases. V dropped 5 bases and J dropped 2 bases, with 12 bases sitting between them. This CDR3 is 13 amino acids long. Germline assignment: CDR1 GTSNPN and CDR2 SVGIG (reference sequence). The CDR3 sequence: CAWGGQPNTEAFF. CDR3 coding DNA: TGTGCCTGGGGTGGACAACCTAACACTGAAGCTTTCTTT. Full variable domain (missing parts from reference TRBV30 and TRBJ1-1): SQTIHQWPATLVQPVGSPLSLECTVEGTSNPNLYWYRQAAGRGLQLLFYSVGIGQISSEVPQNLSASRPQDRQFILSSKKLLLSDSGFYLCAWGGQPNTEAFFGQGTRLTVV.

The V and J genes are TRBV9 and TRBJ2-3; 13 bases fit TRBD2. J lost 4 bases, V lost 5 bases, and 4 bases had no gene match. The CDR3 spans 15 residues. Germline values: CDR1 SGDLS, CDR2 YYNGEE. In nucleotides, the CDR3 is TGTGCCAGCAGGAGACTAGCGGGAGGCGCAGATACGCAGTATTTT. This gives the protein CASRRLAGGADTQYF.

The J gene is TRBJ1-1, the V gene TRBV29-1; 7 nucleotides line up with TRBD1. J lost 1 base, V lost 8 bases, and 13 bases had no gene match. Per germline, CDR1 SQVTM and CDR2 ANQGSEA. The CDR3 sequence is 15 residues long. The DNA for the CDR3 is TGCAGCTCCCGAGGGCAGGGGGGCTCGAACACTGAAGCTTTCTTT. It translates to CSSRGQGGSNTEAFF.

Written as DNA, the CDR3 is TGTGCCAGCAGTCTGACAGGGATAATAAATGGCTACACCTTC. As protein: CASSLTGIINGYTF. V and J are TRBV28 and TRBJ1-2; TRBD1 matches 7 bases. Germline CDR1 reads MDHEN; CDR2 reads SYDVKM. The ends lost 5 bases at V and 6 bases at J; junction bases unmatched: 9. The CDR3 extends over 14 amino acids.

This chain connects TRBV4-2 to TRBJ2-6; a weak D match, TRBD2 (6 bases). V dropped 0 bases and J dropped 4 bases, with 10 bases sitting between them. The CDR3 is 16 residues long. Germline V lookup: CDR1 LGHNA, CDR2 YNFKEQ. This CDR3 reads CASSQDGGPGANVLTF. CDR3 in DNA: TGTGCCAGCAGCCAAGATGGAGGGCCCGGGGCCAACGTCCTGACTTTC.

The V and J genes are TRBV6-1 and TRBJ1-1; D is unclear. Trimming took off 2 bases at V and 12 bases at J, with 16 bases between the two ends. CDR3 size: 13 residues. CDR1 and CDR2 from the germline V gene are MNHNS and SASEGT. CDR3 loop: CASSEPAGIISFF. CDR3 coding DNA: TGTGCCAGCAGTGAACCGGCAGGCATCATCTCTTTCTTT.

The chain links TRBV5-1 to TRBJ1-1, with a possible D match to TRBD1 (5 bases). Germline V gene sequence: CDR1 SGHRS, CDR2 YFSETQ. The germline V and J ends were trimmed by 4 bases and 1 base, with 11 bases remaining between them. This CDR3 is 14 amino acids long. The CDR3 sequence is CASSVKTGNTEAFF. The CDR3 DNA is TGCGCCAGCAGCGTTAAAACAGGGAACACTGAAGCTTTCTTT.

The chain employs TRBV7-7 and TRBJ2-7; possibly TRBD1 for D (5 bases). Trimming took 4 bases from V and 1 from J, leaving 20 bases between them. This CDR3 comprises 17 residues. Germline V gene data show CDR1 as SSHAT and CDR2 as FNYEAQ (reference sequence). CDR3 nucleotide sequence: TGTGCCAGCAGCTGTCGAAAGGTTAGGGGTAGGTCCTACGAGCAGTACGTC. Protein product: CASSCRKVRGRSYEQYV.

The V gene is TRBV5-1, the J gene TRBJ2-2; maybe TRBD2 (6 bases). V gave up 7 bases and J gave up 3 bases, with 22 bases separating them. Germline loops: CDR1 SGHRS, CDR2 YFSETQ. The CDR3 contains 17 residues. The CDR3 here is CASSRRSSEVYTGELFF. The CDR3 bases are TGCGCCAGCTCCCGCCGGTCTAGCGAAGTCTACACCGGGGAGCTGTTTTTT.

This clone was picked up a small number of times. CDR3 in amino acids: CASSPGTPVGTEAFF. The DNA of the CDR3 is TGCGCCAGCAGCCCTGGGACTCCTGTGGGCACTGAAGCTTTCTTT. This sequence joins TRBV5-1 and TRBJ1-1; tentatively, D is TRBD1 (5 bases). V was clipped by 4 bases and J by 4 bases, with 17 bases between them. Germline CDR1 reads SGHRS; CDR2 reads YFSETQ. CDR3 length: 15 residues.

This chain joins TRBV27 and TRBJ1-2; D is uncertain. Between the trimmed V and J ends, which lost 4 bases and 3 bases, there was a span of 9 bases. The CDR3 totals 13 residues. The germline CDR1 and CDR2 sequences are MNHEY and SMNVEV (reference sequence). CDR3 amino acids: CASSYGSDYGYTF. The CDR3 nucleotides read TGTGCCAGCAGTTACGGGTCAGACTATGGCTACACCTTC.

V usage is TRBV27 and J usage is TRBJ2-1; 15 bases match TRBD2. The trim removed 2 bases at V and 6 bases at J, leaving 8 bases unmatched. This CDR3 has 18 residues. Germline CDR1 MNHEY, CDR2 SMNVEV (reference sequence). DNA of the CDR3: TGTGCCAGCAGTTTAATCGGACTAGCGGGAGGGCCACTCAATGAGCAGTTCTTC. This gives the protein CASSLIGLAGGPLNEQFF.

The CDR3 loop reads CASSGETMYSNQPQHF. CDR3 nucleotide sequence: TGTGCCAGCAGCGGAGAGACTATGTATAGCAATCAGCCCCAGCATTTT. This chain connects TRBV7-9 to TRBJ1-5, with D hard to call. The CDR3 has 16 amino acids. The germline V gene has CDR1 SEHNR and CDR2 FQNEAQ (reference sequence). Deletions cut 5 bases from V and 0 bases from J, with 14 bases between. Drawing the rest from reference TRBV7-9 and TRBJ1-5, the complete variable domain is DTGVSQNPRHKITKRGQNVTFRCDPISEHNRLYWYRQTLGQGPEFLTYFQNEAQLEKSRLLSDRFSAERPKGSFSTLEIQRTEQGDSAMYLCASSGETMYSNQPQHFGDGTRLSIL.

The chain employs TRBV6-6 and TRBJ1-4; perhaps TRBD1 as D (5 bases). With 0 bases removed from V and 8 bases from J, the gap between germline ends came to 13 bases. The V gene's germline CDR1 is MNHNY and CDR2 SVGAGI (reference sequence). CDR3 length equals 15 residues. CDR3 DNA sequence: TGTGCCAGCAGTTACTCGGGGCAGGGCTGGGAAAAACTGTTTTTT. This translates into CASSYSGQGWEKLFF.

For the CDR3, the DNA is TGCGCCAGCAGTGAGTCTAGCGAGCGCGGGACCCAGTACTTC. Its translation: CASSESSERGTQYF. The chain combines TRBV10-2 with TRBJ2-5, with D possibly matching TRBD2 (5 bases). Germline V lookup: CDR1 WSHSY, CDR2 SAAADI. The CDR3 loop spans 14 amino acids. Trimming pared 0 bases from V and 7 bases from J, leaving 12 bases between.

The gene calls are TRBV5-4 and TRBJ2-1; tentatively, D is TRBD1 (6 bases). The V end lost 1 base, the J end lost 6 bases, and 8 bases lay between the germline ends. The germline gives CDR1 SGHNT, CDR2 YYREEE (reference sequence). This CDR3 region has 13 residues. CDR3: CASSLKQGNEQFF. The DNA of the CDR3 is TGTGCCAGCAGCTTGAAACAGGGCAATGAGCAGTTCTTC.

The CDR3 DNA follows: TGTGCCAGCAGCTTGGTTCAGAACACCGGGGAGCTGTTTTTT. This translates into CASSLVQNTGELFF. The J gene is TRBJ2-2, the V gene TRBV5-6; D is ambiguous. The CDR3 covers 14 residues. Deletions cut 0 bases from V and 1 base from J, with 4 bases between. The germline V gene has CDR1 SGHDT and CDR2 YYEEEE.